Each of the 15 T cell receptor beta chains below was sequenced from the same sample in a study of blood T cell repertoires in COVID-19. Repertoires were generated with immunoSEQ multiplex PCR, while TCRdb's copy carries only in-frame clones and drops some. Among some 200,000 clones, more than 65% were seen once, and the ten largest hold about 1.5%. The material sequenced was peripheral blood. The receptors were sampled from a woman between 35 and 50 years old who had recovered from COVID-19.

V usage is TRBV6-1 and J usage is TRBJ2-3, with D possibly matching TRBD1 (5 bases). V was trimmed by 0 bases and J by 5 bases, leaving 6 bases between them. The CDR3 is 13 residues long. Germline CDR1 MNHNS, CDR2 SASEGT. The CDR3 DNA sequence: TGTGCCAGCAGTGAAGCGGGGCTAGATACGCAGTATTTT. Protein product: CASSEAGLDTQYF.

This sequence joins TRBV19 and TRBJ1-5; D may be TRBD1 (5 bases). Germline-derived CDR1 and CDR2 are LNHDA and SQIVND (reference sequence). This CDR3 spans 14 amino acids. Trimming left V 7 bases short and J 5 bases short, with 15 bases between. The CDR3 DNA sequence: TGTGCCAGTACCCCAACAGGTGGGGATCAGCCCCAGCATTTT. This translates into CASTPTGGDQPQHF.

The gene calls are TRBV30 and TRBJ1-2; D remains ambiguous. Germline CDR1 and CDR2: GTSNPN and SVGIG (reference sequence). CDR3 size: 12 residues. V was clipped by 1 base and J by 7 bases, with 10 bases between them. This chain's CDR3 is CAWSAQVGGYTF. The CDR3 DNA follows: TGTGCCTGGAGTGCCCAGGTCGGTGGCTACACCTTC.

The rearrangement joins TRBV7-2 to TRBJ2-5; D not certain. V lost 3 bases to trimming and J lost 3 bases, with 14 bases between them. Germline V gene lookup returns CDR1 SGHTA and CDR2 FQGNSA. The CDR3 is 15 residues long. The CDR3 here is CASSFFNAREETQYF. In DNA form, the CDR3 reads TGTGCCAGCAGCTTCTTTAACGCCCGGGAAGAGACCCAGTACTTC.

The chain joins TRBV11-3 to TRBJ2-5; 7 bases are a match to TRBD1. Trimming at V came to 1 base and at J to 4 bases, leaving 3 bases not matched to a gene. The germline gives CDR1 SGHNT, CDR2 YENEEA. CDR3 size: 14 residues. The CDR3 sequence is CASSLGYRGETQYF. The DNA of the CDR3 is TGTGCCAGCAGCTTAGGGTACAGGGGAGAGACCCAGTACTTC.

Only one count was recorded for this clone. The V call is TRBV7-9, the J call TRBJ2-7; D might be TRBD1 (6 bases). Germline CDR1 and CDR2: SEHNR and FQNEAQ (reference sequence). Trimming removed 1 base at V and 0 bases at J, with 7 bases between. This CDR3 spans 14 amino acids. This CDR3 is CASSLGQDSYEQYF. CDR3 coding DNA: TGTGCCAGCAGCTTAGGACAGGACTCCTACGAGCAGTACTTC.

The chain combines TRBV7-2 with TRBJ2-3; tentative D call: TRBD2 (7 bases). The V gene lost 5 bases and the J gene lost 6 bases, with 18 bases spanning the gap. Germline loops: CDR1 SGHTA, CDR2 FQGNSA. The CDR3 loop spans 15 amino acids. For the CDR3, the DNA is TGTGCCAGCAGCCCAGGGGAGGGAGTCGGTGATACGCAGTATTTT. This codes for CASSPGEGVGDTQYF.

This clone has just a few counts. J is TRBJ1-3 and V is TRBV9; D unresolved. The CDR3 spans 12 residues. The germline V gene encodes CDR1 SGDLS and CDR2 YYNGEE. V was trimmed by 1 base and J by 4 bases, leaving 3 bases between them. The CDR3 DNA reads as TGTGCCAGCAGCGTACAGGGAAACACCATATATTTT. As protein: CASSVQGNTIYF.

This chain links TRBV11-3 with TRBJ2-5, with TRBD2 as a possible D gene (9 bases). Deletions cut 4 bases from V and 2 bases from J, with 17 bases between. Germline V gives CDR1 SGHNT, CDR2 YENEEA. The CDR3 extends over 16 amino acids. The CDR3 sequence: CASSSTGAGGQETQYF. The CDR3 DNA reads as TGTGCCAGCAGCTCGACAGGGGCGGGGGGGCAAGAGACCCAGTACTTC.

V gene TRBV5-5 combines with J gene TRBJ2-7; TRBD1 agrees at 9 bases. The CDR3 length is 14 residues. With V trimmed by 4 bases and J by 3 bases, 5 bases remained unmatched. CDR1 is SGHKS and CDR2 is YYEKEE in the germline V gene (reference sequence). The DNA for the CDR3 is TGTGCCAGCAGCCCCGGGACAGGGATCTACGAGCAGTACTTC. It yields the protein CASSPGTGIYEQYF. Looking up the rest from reference TRBV5-5 and TRBJ2-7 gives the full variable domain: DAGVTQSPTHLIKTRGQQVTLRCSPISGHKSVSWYQQVLGQGPQFIFQYYEKEERGRGNFPDRFSARQFPNYSSELNVNALLLGDSALYLCASSPGTGIYEQYFGPGTRLTVT.

There are a few counts of this clone. CDR3 residues: CASSQEVTISYNEQFF. The DNA of the CDR3 is TGTGCCAGCAGCCAAGAGGTGACAATCTCCTACAATGAGCAGTTCTTC. The rearrangement joins TRBV4-2 to TRBJ2-1; D unclear. CDR1 and CDR2 from the germline V gene are LGHNA and YNFKEQ. The CDR3 totals 16 residues. V lost 0 bases and J lost 0, with 9 bases in between.

The chain employs TRBV2 and TRBJ2-5, with 8 bases matching TRBD1. The J segment lost 5 bases and the V segment lost 4 bases, leaving 9 bases of the junction unmatched. The CDR3 is made up of 15 amino acids. In germline, CDR1 is SNHLY, CDR2 FYNNEI. In nucleotides, the CDR3 is TGTGCCAGCAGTGCTGAGCAGGGGGCGGAGGAGACCCAGTACTTC. It yields the protein CASSAEQGAEETQYF.

The chain employs TRBV6-5 and TRBJ1-5; a possible D gene is TRBD1 (6 bases). Germline V lookup: CDR1 MNHEY, CDR2 SVGAGI. The CDR3 is 15 residues long. V was cut by 8 bases and J by 2 bases, with 16 bases left in between. The DNA for the CDR3 is TGTGCCAGCGGGCGAGGGGGATTTGGCAATCAGCCCCAGCATTTT. Translated, it gives CASGRGGFGNQPQHF.

The rearrangement links TRBV7-2 to TRBJ2-3; TRBD2 aligns across 10 bases. V trimming: 5 bases; J trimming: 5 bases; junction bases outside the gene matches: 13. CDR1 is SGHTA, CDR2 FQGNSA, per germline. The CDR3 is made up of 17 amino acids. CDR3 amino acids: CASSLGVLAGVGDTQYF. The CDR3 DNA is TGTGCCAGCAGCCTAGGAGTGCTAGCGGGGGTTGGAGATACGCAGTATTTT.

The rearrangement links TRBV7-2 to TRBJ2-7, with 9 bases that match TRBD1. V lost 0 bases and J lost 3; bases outside the gene matches: 0. The length of the CDR3 is 14 residues. Germline lookup yields CDR1 SGHTA and CDR2 FQGNSA. CDR3 sequence: CASSLADRGYEQYF. The DNA for the CDR3 is TGTGCCAGCAGCTTAGCGGACAGGGGCTACGAGCAGTACTTC.